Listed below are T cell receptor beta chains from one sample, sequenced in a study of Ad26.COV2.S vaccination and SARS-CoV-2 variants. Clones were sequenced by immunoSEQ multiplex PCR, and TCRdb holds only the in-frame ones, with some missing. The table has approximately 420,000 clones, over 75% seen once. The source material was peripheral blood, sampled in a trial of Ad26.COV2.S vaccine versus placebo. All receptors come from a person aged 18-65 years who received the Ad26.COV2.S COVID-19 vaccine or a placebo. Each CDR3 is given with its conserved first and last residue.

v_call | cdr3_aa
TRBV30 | CAWKGTENTEAFF
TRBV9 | CASSAHDRGETQYF
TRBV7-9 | CASSLATGTGKTDTQYF
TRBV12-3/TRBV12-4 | CASSGDSFYEQYF
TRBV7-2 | CASSFGSGNTIYF
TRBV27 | CASSSTGGWEETQYF
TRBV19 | CASRVTGASYEQYF
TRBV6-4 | CAWGTSEEETQYF
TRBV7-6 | CASSQGAGSYEQYF
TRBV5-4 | CASSPTLRGNTDTQYF
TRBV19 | CASSLSPSNTEAFF
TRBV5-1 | CASSSVEDSTDTQYF
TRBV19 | CASSPARDRVGNTEAFF
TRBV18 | CASSLLVRGLNGYTF
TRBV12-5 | CASGFWTGAEGTEAFF
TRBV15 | CATSRASVAGDSYEQYF
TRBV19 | CASSAGARATSRQYF
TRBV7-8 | CASSWTVLSSGANVLTF
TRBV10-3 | CAISETDSLNTEAFF
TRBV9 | CASSLDPTGLRETQYF
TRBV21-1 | CASSKGGGASSYNEQFF
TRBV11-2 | CASSSLRGATSEQFF
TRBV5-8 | CASSSDTGNTIYF
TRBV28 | CASSTVGGSASYEQYF
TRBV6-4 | CASSDSVVRDHNEQFF
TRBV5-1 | CASSLDVSNTGELFF
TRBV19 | CASSTWGGLRNQPQHF
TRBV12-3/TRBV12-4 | CASRWDRNTEAFF
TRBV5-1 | CASSFSDGSTDTQYF
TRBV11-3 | CASSSTGFSEAFF
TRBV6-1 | CASSEYDRVGTGELFF
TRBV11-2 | CASSLVPGPGYEQYF
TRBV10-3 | CAISDPGRGGTEAFF
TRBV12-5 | CASGPGTGSTEAFF
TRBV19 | CASSIPGGGTEAFF
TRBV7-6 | CASSPMGQYYYEQYF
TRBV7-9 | CASSLRPSGGYTF
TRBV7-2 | CASRPDRASYEQYF
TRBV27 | CASSLSSVTEAFF
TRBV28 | CASSRTDYAGELFF
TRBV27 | CASSFGLWETQYF
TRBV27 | CASRLGGSAYGYTF
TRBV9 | CASSVAPPGAGQGDVLTF
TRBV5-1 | CASSFEGARGEQYF
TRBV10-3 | CAIRLGEGNSPLHF
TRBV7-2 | CASSLGGSPLNTEAFF
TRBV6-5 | CASSSGTGDYNEQFF
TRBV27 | CASSFAGNTGELFF
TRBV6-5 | CASSSGANVLTF
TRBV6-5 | CASSYGPGPYEQYF
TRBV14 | CASRRTGFSYNEQFF
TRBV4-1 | CASSLTGGVLSNTEAFF
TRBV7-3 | CASTSAGGLTGELFF
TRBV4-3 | CASSQETYSGYEQYF
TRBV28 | CASSPPEGFGYTF
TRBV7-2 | CASSPSLRGSEAFF
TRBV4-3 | CASSQDGGTTEAFF
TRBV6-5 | CASRDLGGDRGAFF
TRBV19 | CASSLVVGRYNEQFF
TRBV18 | CASSPPHGEGAFF